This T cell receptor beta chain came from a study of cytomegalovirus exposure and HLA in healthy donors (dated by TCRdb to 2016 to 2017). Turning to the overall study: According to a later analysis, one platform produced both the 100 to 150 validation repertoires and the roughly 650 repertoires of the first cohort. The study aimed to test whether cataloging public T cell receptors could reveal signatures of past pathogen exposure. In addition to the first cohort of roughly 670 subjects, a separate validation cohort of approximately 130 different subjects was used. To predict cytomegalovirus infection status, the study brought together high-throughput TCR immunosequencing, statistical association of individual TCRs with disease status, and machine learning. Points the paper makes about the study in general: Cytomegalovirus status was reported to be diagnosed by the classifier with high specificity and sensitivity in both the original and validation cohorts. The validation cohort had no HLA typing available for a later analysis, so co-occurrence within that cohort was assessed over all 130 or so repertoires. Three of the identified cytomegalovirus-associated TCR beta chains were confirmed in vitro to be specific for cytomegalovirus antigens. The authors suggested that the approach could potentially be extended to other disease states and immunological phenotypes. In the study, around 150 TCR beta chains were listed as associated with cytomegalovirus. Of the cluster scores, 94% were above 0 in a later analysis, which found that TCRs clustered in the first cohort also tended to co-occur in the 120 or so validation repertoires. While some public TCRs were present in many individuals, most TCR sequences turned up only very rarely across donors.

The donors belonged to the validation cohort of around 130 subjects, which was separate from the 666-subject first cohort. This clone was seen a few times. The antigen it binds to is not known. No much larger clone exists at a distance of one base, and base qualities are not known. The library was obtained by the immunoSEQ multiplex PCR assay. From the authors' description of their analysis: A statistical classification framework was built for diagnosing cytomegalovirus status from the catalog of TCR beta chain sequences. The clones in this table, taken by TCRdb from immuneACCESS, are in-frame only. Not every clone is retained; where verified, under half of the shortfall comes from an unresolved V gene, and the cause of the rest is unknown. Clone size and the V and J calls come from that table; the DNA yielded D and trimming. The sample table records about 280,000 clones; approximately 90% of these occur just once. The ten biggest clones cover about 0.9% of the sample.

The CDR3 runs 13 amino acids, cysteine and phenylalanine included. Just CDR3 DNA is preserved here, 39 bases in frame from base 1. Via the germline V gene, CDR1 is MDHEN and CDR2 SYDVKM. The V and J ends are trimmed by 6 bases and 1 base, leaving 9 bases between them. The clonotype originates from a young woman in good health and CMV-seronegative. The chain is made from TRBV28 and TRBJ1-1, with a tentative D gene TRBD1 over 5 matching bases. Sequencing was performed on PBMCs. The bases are TGTGCCAGCAGGGGACTGCGGAACACTGAAGCTTTCTTT. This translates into CASRGLRNTEAFF.